The next 19 T cell receptor beta chains were all read from a single sample in a study of T cells in Graves' hyperthyroidism and ophthalmopathy (dated by TCRdb to the late 2010s). The library was obtained by multiplex PCR. Data came from an Illumina HiSeq 2000. TCR beta CDR3 regions were amplified from RNA transcripts. The first round of RT-PCR for the TCR CDR3 was performed with the HTBI primer set and the Qiagen OneStep RT-PCR kit. The public reads were reanalyzed by TCRdb: fastp trimming at Q25, MiXCR alignment, in-frame beta chains only. Identical CDR3 protein sequences are pooled into one entry, listed with their most common genes and DNA. The sample data list about 270,000 distinct CDR3 sequences, and roughly 22% of these were observed just once. Jointly, the top ten make up about 60% of the sample. Sequenced material: blood. The source is a man aged 30-40 years with Graves' ophthalmopathy.

The rearrangement joins TRBV20-1 to TRBJ2-1; 9 bases fit TRBD2. CDR1 is DFQATT and CDR2 is SNEGSKA in the germline V gene (reference sequence). The CDR3 has 15 amino acids. V was clipped by 3 bases and J by 2 bases; unmatched bases: 5. CDR3 in DNA: TGCAGTGCTAGCCTACTAGCGGGCCCCTACAATGAGCAGTTCTTC. It specifies CSASLLAGPYNEQFF.

The chain joins TRBV10-3 to TRBJ1-2; D is undetermined. The CDR3 runs to 12 residues. Germline V gene sequence: CDR1 ENHRY, CDR2 SYGVKD. V lost 3 bases, J lost 4 bases, and 6 bases lay in between. The CDR3: CAISDRGYGYTF. DNA for the CDR3: TGTGCCATCAGTGATCGGGGCTATGGCTACACCTTC.

A note on this clonotype: A much larger clonotype is one base distant, so this may be a read error. The chain recombines TRBV2 with TRBJ1-5, with D unclear. This CDR3 region has 13 residues. The germline gives CDR1 SNHLY, CDR2 FYNNEI. The CDR3 bases are TGTACCAGCAGTTTTTCTAGCAATCAGCCCCAGCATTTT. Translation: CTSSFSSNQPQHF.

Remarks on this clonotype: A much larger clone differs by one base, so this may be a read error. The chain recombines TRBV7-2 with TRBJ2-3; 9 bases line up with TRBD2. Germline CDR1 and CDR2: SGHTA and FQGNSA. The CDR3 extends over 16 amino acids. CDR3 bases: TGTGCCAACAGCTTAGCGCTGACTAGCGGTTTAGATACGCAGTATTTT. This encodes CANSLALTSGLDTQYF.

This clonotype has ten or more counts. The chain recombines TRBV28 with TRBJ1-1, with TRBD1 identical over 8 bases. Germline assignment: CDR1 MDHEN and CDR2 SYDVKM. J lost 3 bases, V lost 5 bases, and 8 bases had no gene match. The CDR3 is 15 residues long. The CDR3 loop reads CASSVYRGGHTEAFF. The CDR3 region has the DNA TGTGCCAGCAGTGTATACAGGGGGGGTCACACTGAAGCTTTCTTT.

The table lists this clonotype with a few counts. V is TRBV6-2 or TRBV6-3 and J is TRBJ2-7; D is tentatively TRBD1 or TRBD2 (6 bases each). CDR1 MNHEY and CDR2 SVGEGT come from the germline V gene. V was clipped by 7 bases and J by 4 bases, with 26 bases between them. The CDR3 is 17 amino acids. The CDR3: CASTEVRGGRNPYEQYF. The CDR3 region has the DNA TGTGCCAGCACCGAAGTGAGAGGGGGGAGGAATCCTTACGAGCAGTACTTC.

This clonotype was found many times. CDR3 sequence: CASSLGAGGLNEQFF. The CDR3 DNA follows: TGTGCCAGCAGCTTAGGGGCGGGAGGCCTTAATGAGCAGTTCTTC. The chain joins TRBV7-6 to TRBJ2-1; TRBD2 agrees at 8 bases. The germline V gene has CDR1 SGHVS and CDR2 FNYEAQ. J gave up 7 bases and V 1 base, and 6 bases lay outside the gene matches. This CDR3 is built from 15 residues.

This clonotype was recorded at least ten times. The chain couples TRBV20-1 to TRBJ1-5; 8 bases match TRBD1. CDR3 length equals 15 residues. Germline V lookup: CDR1 DFQATT, CDR2 SNEGSKA (reference sequence). With 1 base clipped from V and 3 bases from J, the junction kept 5 bases outside the gene matches. The DNA of the CDR3 is TGCAGTGCTAGAGCGGGCAGGGGGCACAATCAGCCCCAGCATTTT. It specifies CSARAGRGHNQPQHF.

This clonotype has at least ten counts. This rearrangement joins TRBV28 to TRBJ2-7; D unresolved. Between the trimmed V and J ends, which lost 6 bases and 3 bases, there was a span of 12 bases. Germline V gene lookup returns CDR1 MDHEN and CDR2 SYDVKM. There are 13 residues in the CDR3. The CDR3 nucleotides read TGTGCCAGCAGCCGTAGAACTGTCTACGAGCAGTACTTC. Translating it yields CASSRRTVYEQYF.

The table lists this clonotype with many counts. The chain is built from TRBV5-1 and TRBJ1-1, with D possibly matching TRBD1 (5 bases). CDR1 and CDR2 (germline): SGHRS, YFSETQ. The CDR3 contains 13 residues. V was cut by 0 bases and J by 6 bases, with 9 bases left in between. Here the CDR3 DNA reads TGCGCCAGCAGCTTGGGGGACGTCGCTGAAGCTTTCTTT. As protein: CASSLGDVAEAFF.

This clonotype was detected only a few times. The V gene is TRBV24-1, the J gene TRBJ2-2; D ambiguous. The length of the CDR3 is 16 residues. Trimming took off 7 bases at V and 0 bases at J, with 14 bases between the two ends. Germline values: CDR1 KGHDR, CDR2 SFDVKD. For the CDR3, the DNA is TGTGCCACCAGCCCCCCCGCGGCGGCGAACACCGGGGAGCTGTTTTTT. Encoded protein: CATSPPAAANTGELFF.

This clonotype was seen at least ten times. The chain recombines TRBV19 with TRBJ2-1, with 10 positions matching TRBD2. Germline loops: CDR1 LNHDA, CDR2 SQIVND (reference sequence). CDR3 size: 13 residues. The CDR3: CATGTSATSEQFF. The CDR3 nucleotides read TGTGCTACCGGGACTAGCGCGACCTCGGAGCAGTTCTTC.

Worth noting for this clonotype: A read error may account for a junction end that differs from germline. The chain employs TRBV5-1 and TRBJ1-2, with TRBD1 identical over 8 bases. CDR1 SGHRS and CDR2 YFSETQ come from the germline V gene. The CDR3 length is 14 residues. The CDR3 DNA sequence: TGCACCAGCAGCTTGGGACAGGCGGACTATGGCTACACCTTC. Amino acids: CTSSLGQADYGYTF.

The V and J genes are TRBV6-5 and TRBJ1-3; no reliable D call. The CDR3 runs 15 residues. V was shortened by 0 bases and J by 5 bases, with 11 bases between the two germline ends. Germline V gene sequence: CDR1 MNHEY, CDR2 SVGAGI. CDR3 protein: CASSYSTSQRNTIYF. The CDR3 nucleotides read TGTGCCAGCAGTTACTCGACCAGCCAAAGAAACACCATATATTTT.

This clonotype appeared a few times. The chain has TRBV7-9 and TRBJ1-2; possibly TRBD1 for D (5 bases). Germline values: CDR1 SEHNR, CDR2 FQNEAQ (reference sequence). The CDR3 totals 14 residues. V lost 5 bases and J 8 bases, leaving 18 bases between the germline ends. The CDR3 nucleotides are TGTGCCAGCAGCACGCAGGGAGGCACGTGGGGCTACACCTTC. This sequence encodes CASSTQGGTWGYTF.

This chain links TRBV6-1 with TRBJ1-3; the D gene is possibly TRBD1 (6 bases). The CDR3 runs to 13 residues. V lost 6 bases, J lost 2 bases, and 8 bases lay in between. The germline V gene has CDR1 MNHNS and CDR2 SASEGT. The CDR3 DNA reads TGTGCCAGCAGGCGGACAGCTGGAAACACCATATATTTT. Its translation is CASRRTAGNTIYF.

At least ten counts were recorded for this clonotype. The chain has TRBV7-8 and TRBJ1-5; the D gene is possibly TRBD1 (6 bases). Between the trimmed V and J ends, which lost 4 bases and 0 bases, there was a span of 16 bases. This CDR3 spans 17 amino acids. The germline gives CDR1 SGHVS, CDR2 FQNEAQ. CDR3 residues: CASSSDRISYSNQPQHF. DNA of the CDR3: TGTGCCAGCAGCTCGGACAGAATTAGCTATAGCAATCAGCCCCAGCATTTT.

The sample holds many counts of this clonotype. The chain is built from TRBV27 and TRBJ2-7, with 10 bases identical to TRBD1. CDR3 length equals 15 residues. V shed 2 bases and J 6 bases; nucleotides not matched to a gene: 7. Germline CDR1 reads MNHEY; CDR2 reads SMNVEV (reference sequence). The CDR3 DNA reads as TGTGCCAGCAGTTTAACCGGGACAGGGGTTTTCGAGCAGTACTTC. It codes for CASSLTGTGVFEQYF.

This clonotype occurred many times. V is TRBV27 and J is TRBJ1-2; TRBD1 might be the D (5 bases). Germline CDR1 is MNHEY and CDR2 is SMNVEV (reference sequence). Between the trimmed V and J ends, which lost 5 bases and 6 bases, there was a span of 10 bases. This CDR3 spans 12 amino acids. CDR3 residues: CASSEGRDGYTF. CDR3 in DNA: TGTGCCAGCAGTGAGGGACGAGATGGCTACACCTTC.